A single sample is the source of the 29 T cell receptor beta chains below, sequenced in a study of long-term antiretroviral therapy in people with HIV. Survey level was the resolution at which the v3.0 immunoSEQ assay ran. The repertoire was sequenced with immunoSEQ multiplex PCR; TCRdb's copy has only in-frame clones and lacks some. The sample shows 25,000 to 35,000 clones, around four fifths of them seen only once. Sequenced here: unsorted PBMCs, sampled almost 2.9 years after starting antiretroviral therapy. The source of these receptors is a man between 25 and 39 years old with HIV.

The chain recombines TRBV19 with TRBJ2-7; 12 nucleotides match TRBD2. Per germline, CDR1 LNHDA and CDR2 SQIVND (reference sequence). The CDR3 covers 15 residues. Trimming took 6 bases from V and 1 from J; bases not matched to a gene: 4. CDR3 amino acids: CASRDLAGGSYEQYF. CDR3 bases: TGTGCCAGTAGGGACCTAGCGGGGGGGTCCTACGAGCAGTACTTC.

V and J are TRBV30 and TRBJ1-2; D is uncertain. The V gene's germline CDR1 is GTSNPN and CDR2 SVGIG (reference sequence). The germline V and J ends were trimmed by 5 bases and 8 bases, with 15 bases remaining between them. The CDR3 is 12 residues long. As DNA, the CDR3 is TGTGCCTGGGAAGAAGGACCCGGAGGCTACACCTTC. Translation gives CAWEEGPGGYTF. Combining the CDR3 with reference TRBV30 and TRBJ1-2 gives the whole variable domain SQTIHQWPATLVQPVGSPLSLECTVEGTSNPNLYWYRQAAGRGLQLLFYSVGIGQISSEVPQNLSASRPQDRQFILSSKKLLLSDSGFYLCAWEEGPGGYTFGSGTRLTVV.

This chain uses TRBV20-1 with TRBJ1-6, with TRBD1 as a possible D gene (6 bases). This CDR3 is 11 amino acids long. With 6 bases removed from V and 12 bases from J, the gap between germline ends came to 12 bases. Germline V CDR1 and CDR2: DFQATT, SNEGSKA (reference sequence). The CDR3 DNA is TGCAGTGCCCGGCGAGGGGGACCCCTCCACTTT. It encodes CSARRGGPLHF.

V and J are TRBV6-1 and TRBJ1-2; D is unresolved. V was trimmed by 6 bases and J by 8 bases, leaving 19 bases between them. Germline V lookup: CDR1 MNHNS, CDR2 SASEGT. The CDR3 sequence is 14 residues long. CDR3 in DNA: TGTGCCAGCAGCACCTACGGGTTAGAGAGAGGCTACACCTTC. It encodes CASSTYGLERGYTF.

This clone has just a few counts. This chain uses TRBV6-5 with TRBJ2-7, with D unresolved. Germline CDR1 reads MNHEY; CDR2 reads SVGAGI. The V gene lost 2 bases and the J gene lost 0 bases, with 5 bases spanning the gap. The CDR3 is made up of 13 amino acids. The CDR3 DNA follows: TGTGCCAGCAGTTACCGTGCCTCCTACGAGCAGTACTTC. It translates to CASSYRASYEQYF.

The rearrangement links TRBV27 to TRBJ2-5; 15 nucleotides agree with TRBD2. The CDR3 is 19 residues long. Looked up from germline, CDR1 is MNHEY and CDR2 is SMNVEV (reference sequence). With V trimmed by 2 bases and J by 3 bases, 10 bases remained unmatched. CDR3 bases: TGTGCCAGCAGTTTACGTAGGACTAGCGGGGGGGCCTGGGAAGAGACCCAGTACTTC. Encoded protein: CASSLRRTSGGAWEETQYF.

This clone appeared a few times. V is TRBV11-2 and J is TRBJ2-7; tentative D call: TRBD2 (5 bases). Trimming cost V 7 bases and J 2 bases, with 18 bases left between them. CDR1 is SGHAT and CDR2 is FQNNGV in the germline V gene. The CDR3 is 15 residues long. The CDR3 region is CASNGMGAETYEQYF. DNA of the CDR3: TGTGCCAGCAACGGGATGGGAGCGGAGACCTACGAGCAGTACTTC.

The chain uses TRBV18 and TRBJ1-4; no clear D gene. V lost 3 bases and J 0 bases, leaving 8 bases between the germline ends. The CDR3 is made up of 15 amino acids. Germline assignment: CDR1 KGHSH and CDR2 LQKENI. The CDR3: CASSPPVATNEKLFF. In DNA, the CDR3 is TGTGCCAGCTCACCCCCAGTTGCAACTAATGAAAAACTGTTTTTT. Using reference TRBV18 and TRBJ1-4 for the parts outside the CDR3, the full variable domain is NAGVMQNPRHLVRRRGQEARLRCSPMKGHSHVYWYRQLPEEGLKFMVYLQKENIIDESGMPKERFSAEFPKEGPSILRIQQVVRGDSAAYFCASSPPVATNEKLFFGSGTQLSVL.

The chain employs TRBV9 and TRBJ2-4, with 11 bases fitting TRBD1. The junction had 10 bases not matched to a gene; V was cut back by 4 bases and J by 1 base. CDR1 is SGDLS and CDR2 is YYNGEE in the germline V gene. There are 18 residues in the CDR3. Here the CDR3 DNA reads TGTGCCAGCAGCATCGGACAGGGGGCTTGGGGGGCCAAAAACATTCAGTACTTC. Translating it yields CASSIGQGAWGAKNIQYF. Full variable domain (rest looked up from reference TRBV9 and TRBJ2-4): DSGVTQTPKHLITATGQRVTLRCSPRSGDLSVYWYQQSLDQGLQFLIQYYNGEERAKGNILERFSAQQFPDLHSELNLSSLELGDSALYFCASSIGQGAWGAKNIQYFGAGTRLSVL.

This rearrangement joins TRBV4-3 to TRBJ2-7; perhaps D is TRBD1 or TRBD2 (5 bases each). Trimming took off 3 bases at V and 4 bases at J, with 22 bases between the two ends. The germline V gene has CDR1 LGHNA and CDR2 YSLEER. The CDR3 is made up of 17 amino acids. For the CDR3, the DNA is TGCGCCAGCAGCCAGGCCAAAGGGGTCTACGGGGCATACGAGCAGTACTTC. Amino acid sequence: CASSQAKGVYGAYEQYF.

This rearrangement joins TRBV25-1 to TRBJ1-4; 8 nucleotides match TRBD1. The V segment lost 3 bases and the J segment 10 bases; nucleotides outside the gene matches: 10. The CDR3 is 15 residues long. The germline gives CDR1 MGHDK, CDR2 SYGVNS. This chain's CDR3 is CASSEPGGWGGKLFF. CDR3 bases: TGTGCCAGCAGTGAGCCAGGGGGCTGGGGTGGAAAACTGTTTTTT.

V gene TRBV28 combines with J gene TRBJ1-4, with D possibly being TRBD1 (5 bases). Germline lookup yields CDR1 MDHEN and CDR2 SYDVKM. V shed 5 bases and J shed 8 bases, with 12 bases lying between them. The CDR3 contains 13 residues. CDR3 sequence: CASSEGFWEKLFF. The CDR3 bases are TGTGCCAGCAGTGAGGGGTTTTGGGAAAAACTGTTTTTT.

The chain carries TRBV7-2 and TRBJ2-2; no definite D call. This CDR3 has 12 amino acids. Trimming removed 2 bases from V and 7 bases from J, with 5 bases in between. The germline gives CDR1 SGHTA, CDR2 FQGNSA. This CDR3 is CASSLSNGELFF. The CDR3 DNA is TGTGCCAGCAGCTTAAGTAACGGGGAGCTGTTTTTT.

This clone was seen only a few times. The rearrangement uses TRBV11-2 and TRBJ1-2; D not certain. The CDR3 is 12 residues long. CDR1 is SGHAT, CDR2 FQNNGV, per germline. Trimming removed 0 bases from V and 8 bases from J, with 7 bases in between. Here the CDR3 reads CASSLDVSGYTF. The CDR3 DNA sequence: TGTGCCAGCAGCTTAGATGTTTCAGGCTACACCTTC.

V and J are TRBV19 and TRBJ1-2, with 9 nucleotides matching TRBD1. Losses at the gene ends were 6 bases for V and 8 bases for J; bases not matched to a gene: 10. In germline, CDR1 is LNHDA, CDR2 SQIVND (reference sequence). The CDR3 contains 14 residues. This chain's CDR3 is CASSPSGTGSGYTF. In DNA form, the CDR3 reads TGTGCCAGTAGCCCAAGCGGGACAGGGAGCGGCTACACCTTC.

The J gene is TRBJ2-7, the V gene TRBV10-3, with TRBD1 as a possible D gene (7 bases). V was pared by 6 bases and J by 0 bases, with 18 bases between. There are 16 residues in the CDR3. Germline V gene data show CDR1 as ENHRY and CDR2 as SYGVKD. The CDR3 region is CAIRTFGGTVSYEQYF. The CDR3 DNA reads as TGTGCCATCAGGACTTTCGGCGGGACAGTCTCCTACGAGCAGTACTTC.

The chain links TRBV28 to TRBJ1-4; D might be TRBD1 (5 bases). Trimming removed 5 bases from V and 5 bases from J, with 18 bases in between. Germline CDR1 is MDHEN and CDR2 is SYDVKM. The CDR3 has 16 residues. CDR3 sequence reads: CASSLLKRQRNEKLFF. In DNA, the CDR3 is TGTGCCAGCAGTCTCCTTAAGAGACAGAGGAATGAAAAACTGTTTTTT.

The chain carries TRBV27 and TRBJ2-1; 8 bases fit TRBD2. Germline V gene data show CDR1 as MNHEY and CDR2 as SMNVEV (reference sequence). Trimming cost V 3 bases and J 5 bases; bases outside gene matches: 9. The length of the CDR3 is 16 residues. The CDR3 coding sequence is TGTGCCAGCAGTTTCTGGGCGGGGGGTCTTGACAATGAGCAGTTCTTC. Translating gives CASSFWAGGLDNEQFF.

V usage is TRBV7-3 and J usage is TRBJ2-3, with no clear D. The CDR3 sequence is 13 residues long. V lost 2 bases and J lost 1, with 4 bases in between. The germline V gene encodes CDR1 SGHTA and CDR2 FQGTGA. The CDR3 sequence is CASSLSGTDTQYF. The CDR3 coding sequence is TGTGCCAGCAGCTTATCGGGCACAGATACGCAGTATTTT.

This clone has a single count. V gene TRBV19 combines with J gene TRBJ1-5, with TRBD1 identical over 7 bases. From germline, CDR1 is LNHDA and CDR2 SQIVND (reference sequence). The CDR3 runs 14 residues. The J segment lost 6 bases and the V segment lost 4 bases, leaving 6 bases of the junction unmatched. In DNA form, the CDR3 reads TGTGCCAGTAGTAAAGACAGGGCGTCTCAGCCCCAGCATTTT. It codes for CASSKDRASQPQHF.

The rearrangement links TRBV5-5 to TRBJ2-7; 8 bases match TRBD1. There are 15 residues in the CDR3. The V gene end was trimmed by 4 bases and the J gene end by 3 bases; junction bases not matched to a gene: 9. Germline V gene sequence: CDR1 SGHKS, CDR2 YYEKEE (reference sequence). CDR3 loop: CASSLLPGQVYEQYF. CDR3 DNA: TGTGCCAGCAGCCTCTTACCGGGACAGGTCTACGAGCAGTACTTC.

CDR3 sequence: CAISESQGRAKNIQYF. The CDR3 coding sequence is TGTGCCATCAGTGAGTCACAGGGAAGAGCCAAAAACATTCAGTACTTC. This sequence joins TRBV10-3 and TRBJ2-4; a weak D match, TRBD1 (6 bases). V was cut by 0 bases and J by 0 bases, with 9 bases left in between. The CDR3 runs to 16 residues. Germline values: CDR1 ENHRY, CDR2 SYGVKD.

The chain combines TRBV19 with TRBJ1-1; 8 bases agree with TRBD1. Germline-derived CDR1 and CDR2 are LNHDA and SQIVND (reference sequence). CDR3 length: 14 residues. The V and J ends lost 5 bases and 5 bases, in that order; junction bases with no gene match: 7. The DNA of the CDR3 is TGTGCCAGTAGTTACCGGACAGGGAGGACTGAAGCTTTCTTT. Translating it yields CASSYRTGRTEAFF.

The gene calls are TRBV28 and TRBJ1-2; D gene uncertain. V was shortened by 3 bases and J by 8 bases, with 10 bases between the two germline ends. Per the germline V gene, CDR1 is MDHEN and CDR2 is SYDVKM. The CDR3 runs 12 residues. CDR3 sequence reads: CASSFSPGGYTF. The CDR3 DNA sequence: TGTGCCAGCAGTTTCTCCCCGGGGGGCTACACCTTC.

The V call is TRBV5-1, the J call TRBJ1-4; 9 bases are shared with TRBD1. The CDR3 is 17 amino acids. The J segment lost 3 bases and the V segment lost 0 bases, leaving 6 bases of the junction unmatched. Germline values: CDR1 SGHRS, CDR2 YFSETQ. The CDR3 protein is CASSLAGTGPSNEKLFF. CDR3 DNA sequence: TGCGCCAGCAGCTTGGCCGGGACAGGGCCTTCTAATGAAAAACTGTTTTTT. The full variable domain, completed using reference TRBV5-1 and TRBJ1-4, is KAGVTQTPRYLIKTRGQQVTLSCSPISGHRSVSWYQQTPGQGLQFLFEYFSETQRNKGNFPGRFSGRQFSNSRSEMNVSTLELGDSALYLCASSLAGTGPSNEKLFFGSGTQLSVL.

The chain joins TRBV27 to TRBJ2-1; TRBD2 matches at 13 bases. The CDR3 loop spans 16 amino acids. V shed 1 base and J 6 bases; nucleotides not matched to a gene: 3. Per germline, CDR1 MNHEY and CDR2 SMNVEV (reference sequence). CDR3 residues: CASSLLTSGRPNEQFF. The CDR3 DNA is TGTGCCAGCAGTTTATTGACTAGCGGGAGGCCCAATGAGCAGTTCTTC.

This sequence joins TRBV19 and TRBJ1-5; D unclear. Trimming cost V 2 bases and J 5 bases, with 10 bases left between them. The germline V gene has CDR1 LNHDA and CDR2 SQIVND (reference sequence). There are 14 residues in the CDR3. The CDR3 here is CASSISQTYQPQHF. CDR3 sequence (DNA): TGTGCCAGTAGTATAAGTCAGACTTATCAGCCCCAGCATTTT.

The sample holds one count of this clone. J is TRBJ2-1 and V is TRBV7-9, with 10 bases fitting TRBD2. CDR1 SEHNR and CDR2 FQNEAQ come from the germline V gene (reference sequence). The V and J ends lost 6 bases and 4 bases, in that order; junction bases with no gene match: 3. The CDR3 is 14 amino acids. The CDR3: CASRTSGHYNEQFF. Written as DNA, the CDR3 is TGTGCCAGCAGGACTAGCGGGCATTACAATGAGCAGTTCTTC.

V is TRBV5-4 and J is TRBJ2-4; TRBD1 is a possible D gene (6 bases). The germline V gene encodes CDR1 SGHNT and CDR2 YYREEE (reference sequence). Between the trimmed V and J ends, which lost 2 bases and 1 base, there was a span of 7 bases. The CDR3 sequence is 14 residues long. DNA of the CDR3: TGTGCCAGCAGCTTTGACAGGGCCAAAAACATTCAGTACTTC. It yields the protein CASSFDRAKNIQYF.